This TCR beta chain was recorded in a study of blood T cell repertoires in COVID-19. Method: immunoSEQ multiplex PCR; TCRdb's copy keeps in-frame clones and lacks some. The table shows more than 250,000 clones, with around 87% occurring only once. The V gene's germline CDR1 is SGHDT and CDR2 YYEEEE. This CDR3 has 15 amino acids. The ends were cut back, 6 bases at V and 4 bases at J, with 19 bases in the middle. The sequencing sample was made of PBMCs or T cells enriched from blood (not recorded which). J is TRBJ1-2 and V is TRBV5-6; a weak D match, TRBD1 (5 bases). The receptor's source is a woman aged 30 to 39 who had recovered from COVID-19. CDR3 residues: CASTYGTMGAYGYTF. The CDR3 DNA is TGTGCCAGCACCTACGGGACTATGGGAGCCTATGGCTACACCTTC.